These 2 T cell receptor beta chains came from one sample sequenced in a study of T cell responses to AZD1222 COVID-19 vaccine. Assay used: immunoSEQ multiplex PCR; TCRdb lists only in-frame clones, some missing. Of approximately 200,000 clones listed, roughly nine tenths are singletons. The sequencing here drew on peripheral blood, taken 28 days after the second AZD1222 dose. These receptors all stem from an adult who received the AZD1222 COVID-19 vaccine.

The chain combines TRBV24-1 with TRBJ1-6; D is perhaps TRBD1 (5 bases). The germline CDR1 and CDR2 sequences are KGHDR and SFDVKD. The V gene lost 12 bases and the J gene lost 0 bases, with 17 bases spanning the gap. The CDR3 is made up of 16 amino acids. As DNA, the CDR3 is TGTGCCCCCCTCGGATGGGGCAACTCCTATAATTCACCCCTCCACTTT. This gives the protein CAPLGWGNSYNSPLHF.

In nucleotides, the CDR3 is TGTGCCAGCAGTTTGAATAGGGGGGGTCAGCCCCAGCATTTT. Its translation: CASSLNRGGQPQHF. V usage is TRBV28 and J usage is TRBJ1-5, with a weak D call TRBD1 (6 bases). The CDR3 totals 14 residues. Trimming left V 3 bases short and J 6 bases short, with 12 bases between. CDR1 and CDR2 (germline): MDHEN, SYDVKM.